Listed below are T cell receptor beta chains from one sample, sequenced in a study of cytomegalovirus exposure and HLA in healthy donors. The protocol was immunoSEQ multiplex PCR, while the TCRdb copy is restricted to in-frame clones and leaves out a portion. The table lists some 98,000 clones, over 70% of them singletons. Sequenced material: PBMCs. All receptors come from a man aged 18 to 35 in good health and CMV-seropositive. CDR3s include the opening cysteine and the closing phenylalanine or tryptophan. The order of the fields is J gene, V gene, clone size, D gene, CDR3 protein. The D gene is left open where the match is weak. Clone size appears in some rows only: once, few, many, or a class for an expanded clone.

>TRBJ1-5|TRBV6-5|.|.
CASSPVGGGNQPQHF
>TRBJ2-7|TRBV28|.|TRBD1
CASPREDRGNEQYF
>TRBJ2-7|TRBV29-1|.|.
CSVARQVSSYEQYF
>TRBJ2-7|TRBV18|.|.
CASSPPGRTYEQYF
>TRBJ1-4|TRBV14|.|.
CASSQEFGGMANEKLFF
>TRBJ2-1|TRBV6-7|.|TRBD2
CASSYSTEGNRDYPMHDYNEQFF
>TRBJ2-7|TRBV5-8|.|TRBD1
CASSTYRGRFYEQYF
>TRBJ2-1|TRBV4-1|.|.
CASSLLLVPYNEQFF
>TRBJ1-1|TRBV4-1|.|TRBD1
CASRRQGDTEAFF
>TRBJ1-6|TRBV2|.|.
CASSEESGRVGSPLHF
>TRBJ2-3|TRBV20-1|.|.
CSASSADTQYF
>TRBJ2-3|TRBV4-2|once|TRBD2
CASSQEAGGPTDTQYF
>TRBJ2-2|TRBV7-3|.|.
CASSSRVSGELFF
>TRBJ1-2|TRBV10-3|.|.
CAISESSTGPYGYTF
>TRBJ2-7|TRBV10-3|.|.
CAISETTNGGEQYF
>TRBJ2-1|TRBV5-1|.|.
CASSVGETSYNEQFF
>TRBJ1-2|TRBV2|.|.
CAIPKQDNYGYTF
>TRBJ1-1|TRBV11-2|.|.
CASSFVGENTEAFF
>TRBJ1-1|TRBV21-1|.|.
CASSKCWRTGYDMNTEAFF
>TRBJ1-6|TRBV11-2|few|.
CASSLAGGGRGNSPLHF
>TRBJ2-5|TRBV6-5|.|TRBD2
CASSYSASGVGETQYF
>TRBJ2-1|TRBV7-6|.|.
CASSPPGAGGNEQFF
>TRBJ1-2|TRBV19|few|.
CASSIQQRDGYTF
>TRBJ2-5|TRBV4-1|.|TRBD2
CASSQLAGIQETQYF
>.|TRBV5-4|once|TRBD1
CASSPRDRGYEQYF
>TRBJ2-7|TRBV10-1|.|.
CASSVGGSEQYF
>TRBJ1-2|TRBV7-2|.|TRBD1
CASSSTGARVYGYTF
>TRBJ1-2|TRBV19|.|TRBD1
CASSPTGKGGYTF
>TRBJ1-5|TRBV19|once|TRBD1
CASTSGRGPNQPQHF
>TRBJ2-7|TRBV29-1|.|.
CSVRDSYEQYF
>TRBJ1-2|TRBV27|.|.
CASTGYTF
>TRBJ1-4|TRBV7-9|.|TRBD1
CASSSSQQGSTNEKLFF
>TRBJ1-5|TRBV14|.|.
CASSQVIGRQPQHF
>TRBJ2-3|TRBV6-4|.|TRBD2
CASSGGGGGTDTQYF
>TRBJ2-1|TRBV7-6|.|TRBD2
CASSQRLAGGPDNEQFF
>TRBJ1-6|TRBV13|.|TRBD1
CASSLQGQGMGSPLHF
>TRBJ1-1|TRBV10-1|many|.
CASSETGLTEAFF
>TRBJ1-3|TRBV7-8|.|TRBD1
CASSFGDRGNTIYF
>TRBJ1-5|TRBV6-1|.|TRBD1
CASRGDSYNQPQHF
>TRBJ1-1|TRBV28|few|.
CASSDPGRKAFF
>TRBJ1-5|TRBV2|.|TRBD1
CASSRGISNQPQHF
>TRBJ2-2|TRBV21-1|.|.
CASSKGHPLVAGEHTGELFF
>TRBJ1-2|TRBV5-4|.|.
CASSRTREGIETF
>TRBJ1-5|TRBV6-1|once|TRBD1
CASSVSRDRGNQPQHF
>TRBJ1-5|TRBV5-5|.|TRBD1
CASSPEGQGAYQPQHF
>TRBJ2-7|TRBV5-1|.|.
CASSLVSYEQYF
>TRBJ1-2|TRBV28|.|.
CASSSLSHDVNYGYTF
>TRBJ1-1|TRBV19|.|TRBD1
CASRIDRVRNTEAFF
>TRBJ1-2|TRBV2|.|.
CASSEALVYGYTF
>TRBJ1-3|TRBV2|.|TRBD1
CASRGTANSGNTIYF
>TRBJ1-6|TRBV5-6|.|TRBD1
CASSLGGPGQNSPLHF
>TRBJ1-6|TRBV5-1|once|.
CASSHAGGQGSSPLHF
>TRBJ1-4|TRBV9|.|TRBD1
CASSGADRGNEKLFF
>TRBJ1-5|TRBV5-1|.|.
CASSSPLQGPQPQHF
>TRBJ2-7|TRBV27|.|TRBD1
CASPDRASPEQYF
>TRBJ1-2|TRBV9|once|.
CASSVYESLRDGYTF
>TRBJ2-5|TRBV10-1|.|.
CASSETTVQETQYF
>TRBJ1-6|TRBV10-3|.|TRBD1
CAITRDSDSPLHF
>TRBJ2-3|TRBV9|.|TRBD2
CASSVGSSGGTDTQYF